The present TCR beta chain was sequenced within a study of blood T cell repertoires in COVID-19. The CDR3 consists of 15 residues. The germline V gene encodes CDR1 SGHAT and CDR2 FQNNGV. V shed 1 base and J 7 bases; nucleotides not matched to a gene: 7. A single count supports this clone. Profiling relied on immunoSEQ multiplex PCR, and the TCRdb table lists in-frame clones only, not all of them. Altogether 200,000 or so clones are present, 88% being singletons, with the ten largest covering roughly 2.7%. Sequences were obtained from PBMCs or T cells enriched from blood (not recorded which). The sequence was collected from a woman in her twenties or thirties who had recovered from COVID-19. V gene TRBV11-2 combines with J gene TRBJ2-5, with 9 bases matching TRBD2. CDR3 coding DNA: TGTGCCAGCAGCTTAGTTGGGCTTAGCGGGGGGACCCAGTACTTC. Amino acids: CASSLVGLSGGTQYF.